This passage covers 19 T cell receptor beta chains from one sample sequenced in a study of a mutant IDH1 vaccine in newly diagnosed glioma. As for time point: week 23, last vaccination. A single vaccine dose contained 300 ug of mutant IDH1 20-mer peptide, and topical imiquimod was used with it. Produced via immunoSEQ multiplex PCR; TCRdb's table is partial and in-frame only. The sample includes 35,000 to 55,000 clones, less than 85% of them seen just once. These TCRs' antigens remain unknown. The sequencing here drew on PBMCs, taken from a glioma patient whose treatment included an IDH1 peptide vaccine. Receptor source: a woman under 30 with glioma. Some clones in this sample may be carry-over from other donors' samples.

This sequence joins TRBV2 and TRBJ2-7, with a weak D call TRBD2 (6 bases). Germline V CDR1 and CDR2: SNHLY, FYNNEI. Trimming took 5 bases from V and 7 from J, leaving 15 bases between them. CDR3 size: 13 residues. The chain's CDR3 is CASSLGTEMEQYF. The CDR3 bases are TGTGCCAGCAGTCTTGGGACTGAAATGGAGCAGTACTTC.

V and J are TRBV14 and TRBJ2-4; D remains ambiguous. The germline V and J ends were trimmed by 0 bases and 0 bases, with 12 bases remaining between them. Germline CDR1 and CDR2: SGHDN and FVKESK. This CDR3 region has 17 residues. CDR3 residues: CASSQENMWGAKNIQYF. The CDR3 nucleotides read TGTGCCAGCAGCCAAGAAAATATGTGGGGAGCCAAAAACATTCAGTACTTC.

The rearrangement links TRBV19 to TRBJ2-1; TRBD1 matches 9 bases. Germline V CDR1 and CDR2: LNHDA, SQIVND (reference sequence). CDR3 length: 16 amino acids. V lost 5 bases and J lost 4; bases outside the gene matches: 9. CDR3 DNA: TGTGCCAGTAGTCCACGGACAGGGGCTCTTTACAATGAGCAGTTCTTC. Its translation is CASSPRTGALYNEQFF.

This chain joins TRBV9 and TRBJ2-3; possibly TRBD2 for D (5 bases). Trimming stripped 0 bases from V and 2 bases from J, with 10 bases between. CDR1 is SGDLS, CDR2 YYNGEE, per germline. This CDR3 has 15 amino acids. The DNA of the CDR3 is TGTGCCAGCAGCGTAGTAGGAGCGGACACAGATACGCAGTATTTT. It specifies CASSVVGADTDTQYF.

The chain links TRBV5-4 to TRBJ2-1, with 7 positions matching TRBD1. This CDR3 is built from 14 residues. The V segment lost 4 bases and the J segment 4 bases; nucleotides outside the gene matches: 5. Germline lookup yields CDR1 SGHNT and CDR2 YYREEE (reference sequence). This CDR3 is CASSQGGLYNEQFF. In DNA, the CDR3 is TGTGCCAGCAGCCAAGGGGGCTTATACAATGAGCAGTTCTTC. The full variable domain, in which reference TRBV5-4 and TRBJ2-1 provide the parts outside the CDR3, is ETGVTQSPTHLIKTRGQQVTLRCSSQSGHNTVSWYQQALGQGPQFIFQYYREEENGRGNFPPRFSGLQFPNYSSELNVNALELDDSALYLCASSQGGLYNEQFFGPGTRLTVL.

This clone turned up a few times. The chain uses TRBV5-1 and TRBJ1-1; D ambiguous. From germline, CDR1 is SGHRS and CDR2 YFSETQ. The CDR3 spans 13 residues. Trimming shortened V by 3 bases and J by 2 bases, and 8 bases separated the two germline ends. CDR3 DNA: TGCGCCAGCAGCTCGAGACCCAACACTGAAGCTTTCTTT. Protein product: CASSSRPNTEAFF. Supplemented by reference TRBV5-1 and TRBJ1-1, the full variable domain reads KAGVTQTPRYLIKTRGQQVTLSCSPISGHRSVSWYQQTPGQGLQFLFEYFSETQRNKGNFPGRFSGRQFSNSRSEMNVSTLELGDSALYLCASSSRPNTEAFFGQGTRLTVV.

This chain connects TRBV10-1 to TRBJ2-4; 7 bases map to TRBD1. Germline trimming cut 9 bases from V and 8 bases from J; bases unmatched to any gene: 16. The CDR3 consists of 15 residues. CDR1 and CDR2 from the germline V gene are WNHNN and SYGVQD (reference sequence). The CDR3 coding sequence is TGCGCCAGTATCTCACAGGGGCTGGAGAGAGACATTCAGTACTTC. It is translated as CASISQGLERDIQYF.

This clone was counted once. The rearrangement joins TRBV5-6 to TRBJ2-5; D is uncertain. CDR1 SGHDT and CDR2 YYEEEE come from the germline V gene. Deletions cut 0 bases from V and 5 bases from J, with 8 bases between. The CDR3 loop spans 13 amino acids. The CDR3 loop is CASSLVGRETQYF. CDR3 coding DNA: TGTGCCAGCAGCTTGGTGGGCCGTGAGACCCAGTACTTC. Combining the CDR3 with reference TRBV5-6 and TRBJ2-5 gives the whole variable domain DAGVTQSPTHLIKTRGQQVTLRCSPKSGHDTVSWYQQALGQGPQFIFQYYEEEERQRGNFPDRFSGHQFPNYSSELNVNALLLGDSALYLCASSLVGRETQYFGPGTRLLVL.

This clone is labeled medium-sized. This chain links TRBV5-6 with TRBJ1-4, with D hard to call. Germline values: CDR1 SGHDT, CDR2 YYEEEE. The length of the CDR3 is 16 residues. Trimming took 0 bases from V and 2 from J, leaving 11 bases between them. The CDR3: CASSLALGVTNEKLFF. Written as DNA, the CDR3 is TGTGCCAGCAGCTTGGCCCTCGGGGTCACTAATGAAAAACTGTTTTTT.

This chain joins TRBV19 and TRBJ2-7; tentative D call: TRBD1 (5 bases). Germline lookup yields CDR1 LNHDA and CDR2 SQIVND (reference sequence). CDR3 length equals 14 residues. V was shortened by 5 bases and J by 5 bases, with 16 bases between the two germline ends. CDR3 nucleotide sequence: TGTGCCAGTAGTTCACTGACAGTCGGCGACGAGCAGTACTTC. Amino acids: CASSSLTVGDEQYF.

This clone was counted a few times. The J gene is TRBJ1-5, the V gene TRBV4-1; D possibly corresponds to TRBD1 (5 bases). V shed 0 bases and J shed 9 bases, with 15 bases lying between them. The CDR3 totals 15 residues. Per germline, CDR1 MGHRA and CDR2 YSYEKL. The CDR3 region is CASSQDRGGLRPQHF. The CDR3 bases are TGCGCCAGCAGCCAAGATAGGGGTGGGCTTCGGCCCCAGCATTTT.

The CDR3 reads CASSGEGRIGTDTQYF. The CDR3 nucleotides read TGTGCCAGCAGCGGCGAAGGGCGGATTGGCACAGATACGCAGTATTTT. This chain connects TRBV7-2 to TRBJ2-3; D call uncertain. Trimming took off 5 bases at V and 1 base at J, with 16 bases between the two ends. The CDR3 spans 16 residues. Germline lookup yields CDR1 SGHTA and CDR2 FQGNSA.

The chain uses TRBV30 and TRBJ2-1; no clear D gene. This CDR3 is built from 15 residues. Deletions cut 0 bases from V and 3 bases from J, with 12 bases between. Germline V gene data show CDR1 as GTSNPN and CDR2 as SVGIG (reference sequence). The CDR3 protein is CAWSVIRSSYNEQFF. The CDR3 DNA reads TGTGCCTGGAGTGTAATCCGGAGTAGCTACAATGAGCAGTTCTTC.

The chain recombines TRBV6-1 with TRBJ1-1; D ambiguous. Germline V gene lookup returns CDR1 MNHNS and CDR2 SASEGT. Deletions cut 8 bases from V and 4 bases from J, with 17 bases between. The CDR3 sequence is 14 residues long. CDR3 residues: CASSAGIRGTEAFF. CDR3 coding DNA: TGTGCCAGCTCGGCCGGGATCCGGGGCACTGAAGCTTTCTTT.

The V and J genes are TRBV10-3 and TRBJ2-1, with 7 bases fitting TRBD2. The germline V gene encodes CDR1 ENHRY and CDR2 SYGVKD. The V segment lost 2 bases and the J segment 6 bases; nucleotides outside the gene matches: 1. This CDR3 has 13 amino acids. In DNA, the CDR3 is TGTGCCATCAGTGAGGGCGGGAGCAATGAGCAGTTCTTC. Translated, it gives CAISEGGSNEQFF.

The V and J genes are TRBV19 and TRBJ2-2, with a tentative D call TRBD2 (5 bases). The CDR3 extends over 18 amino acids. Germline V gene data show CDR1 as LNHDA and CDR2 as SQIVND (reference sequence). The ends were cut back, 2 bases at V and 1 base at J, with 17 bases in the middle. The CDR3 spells CASSIKASSLGNTGELFF. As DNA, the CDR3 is TGTGCCAGTAGTATAAAAGCTAGCAGCCTAGGGAACACCGGGGAGCTGTTTTTT.

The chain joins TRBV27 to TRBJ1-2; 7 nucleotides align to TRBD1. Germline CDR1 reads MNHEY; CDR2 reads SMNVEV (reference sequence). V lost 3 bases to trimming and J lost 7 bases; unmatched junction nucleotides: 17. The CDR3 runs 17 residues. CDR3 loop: CASSLGVRGDPTGGYTF. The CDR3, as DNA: TGTGCCAGCAGTTTGGGGGTCAGGGGGGACCCAACTGGTGGCTACACCTTC.

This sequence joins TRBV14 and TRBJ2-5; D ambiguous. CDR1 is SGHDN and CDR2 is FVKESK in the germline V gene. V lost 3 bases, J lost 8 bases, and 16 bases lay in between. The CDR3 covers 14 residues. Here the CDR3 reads CASSHNPPRETQYF. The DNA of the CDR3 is TGTGCCAGCAGCCACAACCCTCCAAGAGAAACCCAGTACTTC.

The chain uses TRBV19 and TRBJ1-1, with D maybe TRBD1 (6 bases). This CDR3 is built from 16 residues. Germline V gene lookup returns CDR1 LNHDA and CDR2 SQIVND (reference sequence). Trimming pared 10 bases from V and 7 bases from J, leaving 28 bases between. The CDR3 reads CATSTGRTGLHSEAFF. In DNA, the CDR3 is TGTGCCACCAGTACCGGCCGAACAGGGCTCCACAGTGAAGCTTTCTTT.